Below, 32 T cell receptor beta chains from the same sample are listed, as sequenced in a study of tumor-infiltrating lymphocytes in oesophageal squamous cell carcinoma. TCRdb re-called the PCR reads through MiXCR, storing one row per CDR3 protein. The sample includes around 13,000 distinct CDR3 sequences, roughly 60% of them seen just once. Material for sequencing was esophageal tumor tissue. These receptors were obtained from a female donor with esophageal squamous cell carcinoma.

This clonotype occurred once. Given the absence of the conserved phenylalanine or tryptophan at the CDR3 end, a read error is likely. The DNA is omitted, as the CDR3 cannot be located on it reliably, and the CDR3 follows TCRdb's listing. The V and J genes are TRBV27 and TRBJ2-1; the DNA was not used to check the table's D call, TRBD2. The CDR3 is made up of 17 amino acids, end residues included. Germline loops: CDR1 MNHEY, CDR2 SMNVEV (reference sequence). This CDR3 reads CASTSRGEGNYGYTFGS.

This chain joins TRBV6-5 and TRBJ2-7, with a tentative D call TRBD1 (6 bases). This CDR3 comprises 16 residues. In germline, CDR1 is MNHEY, CDR2 SVGAGI. Trimming took off 5 bases at V and 2 bases at J, with 19 bases between the two ends. DNA of the CDR3: TGTGCCAGCAGTGAAGAGGGTTGGACAGCACCCTACGAGCAGTACTTC. Translated, it gives CASSEEGWTAPYEQYF.

This clonotype was recorded only once. The junction departs from the called germline gene at one end, perhaps through a read error. V usage is TRBV12-3 or TRBV12-4 and J usage is TRBJ2-3; TRBD1 is a possible D gene (6 bases). The assigned J gene may be wrong: the sequence end matches TRBJ2-6 better. The CDR3 has 20 amino acids. CDR3 sequence: CASSIDPGQWFSSGASVLTF. The CDR3 nucleotides read TGTGCCAGCAGTATCGATCCGGGACAATGGTTTAGCTCTGGGGCCAGCGTCCTGACTTTC.

In its sample, this clonotype was seen a few times. The conserved final phenylalanine or tryptophan is absent from the CDR3, which likely points to a read error. The DNA is omitted, as the CDR3 cannot be located on it reliably, and the CDR3 follows TCRdb's listing. CDR3 in amino acids: CASRWMQSGYTFGS. V and J are TRBV7-2 and TRBJ2-5. The germline CDR1 and CDR2 sequences are SGHTA and FQGNSA. The CDR3 comprises 14 residues, both ends counted.

The chain carries TRBV7-2 and TRBJ2-7; the D is unclear. Germline-derived CDR1 and CDR2 are SGHTA and FQGNSA. This CDR3 has 11 residues. V gave up 4 bases and J gave up 6 bases, with 7 bases separating them. The CDR3 nucleotides read TGTGCCAGCAGCTCTCGACGCGAGCAGTACTTC. Amino acids: CASSSRREQYF.

The rearrangement links TRBV7-3 to TRBJ2-1; 10 positions agree with TRBD1. TRBJ2-7 matches the DNA end more closely, so the J call is doubtful. The CDR3 spans 17 residues. Germline V gene lookup returns CDR1 SGHTA and CDR2 FQGTGA. CDR3 residues: CASSSPTGTGVTYEQYF. Here the CDR3 DNA reads TGTGCCAGCAGCTCTCCCACCGGGACAGGGGTAACCTACGAGCAGTACTTC.

This rearrangement joins TRBV5-6 to TRBJ1-1; maybe TRBD1 (5 bases). The germline V gene has CDR1 SGHDT and CDR2 YYEEEE. This CDR3 is built from 13 residues. V lost 0 bases and J 4 bases, leaving 7 bases between the germline ends. CDR3 protein: CASSLGGFTEAFF. Here the CDR3 DNA reads TGTGCCAGCAGCTTGGGGGGGTTCACTGAAGCTTTCTTT. Full variable domain (rest looked up from reference TRBV5-6 and TRBJ1-1): DAGVTQSPTHLIKTRGQQVTLRCSPKSGHDTVSWYQQALGQGPQFIFQYYEEEERQRGNFPDRFSGHQFPNYSSELNVNALLLGDSALYLCASSLGGFTEAFFGQGTRLTVV.

V and J are TRBV27 and TRBJ2-5, with D perhaps being TRBD1 or TRBD2 (5 bases each). The last part of the DNA fits TRBJ2-1 better; the J call may be wrong. Germline values: CDR1 MNHEY, CDR2 SMNVEV (reference sequence). The CDR3 extends over 13 amino acids. The chain's CDR3 is CASSPGPGGEQFF. The CDR3 DNA reads TGTGCCAGCAGTCCGGGACCTGGGGGTGAGCAGTTCTTC.

This clonotype was picked up one time. The chain is built from TRBV12-3 or TRBV12-4 and TRBJ2-5, with 10 bases identical to TRBD2. The CDR3 is made up of 13 amino acids. Trimming cost V 6 bases and J 7 bases; bases outside gene matches: 5. The CDR3 here is CASSPRTSGTQYF. The CDR3 DNA reads TGTGCCAGCAGCCCTAGGACTAGCGGGACCCAGTACTTC.

By share of the sample, this clonotype is medium-sized (0.01 to 0.1%). J is TRBJ1-2 and V is TRBV7-8, with D uncertain. V lost 5 bases and J 3 bases, leaving 16 bases between the germline ends. The CDR3 runs 15 residues. Germline lookup yields CDR1 SGHVS and CDR2 FQNEAQ. The CDR3 loop reads CASSPELAFYYGYTF. The DNA of the CDR3 is TGTGCCAGCAGCCCCGAACTAGCATTTTACTATGGCTACACCTTC.

Ten or more counts support this clonotype. This sequence may be a read error, since a much larger clone differs from it by one base. The rearrangement links TRBV28 to TRBJ2-5; unclear D gene. Trimming pared 8 bases from V and 11 bases from J, leaving 15 bases between. Germline values: CDR1 MDHEN, CDR2 SYDVKM. CDR3 size: 11 residues. The CDR3 nucleotides are TGTGCCAGCGGACGCTTGGATGAGCAGTACTTC. It specifies CASGRLDEQYF.

The CDR3 sequence: CASSLAPGLETDTQYF. The DNA for the CDR3 is TGCGCCAGCAGCTTGGCCCCGGGACTAGAAACAGATACGCAGTATTTT. This sequence joins TRBV5-1 and TRBJ2-3; 8 nucleotides align to TRBD2. Germline V gene lookup returns CDR1 SGHRS and CDR2 YFSETQ. J lost 3 bases, V lost 0 bases, and 6 bases had no gene match. This CDR3 contains 16 residues. Full variable domain (rest looked up from reference TRBV5-1 and TRBJ2-3): KAGVTQTPRYLIKTRGQQVTLSCSPISGHRSVSWYQQTPGQGLQFLFEYFSETQRNKGNFPGRFSGRQFSNSRSEMNVSTLELGDSALYLCASSLAPGLETDTQYFGPGTRLTVL.

This clonotype was seen only a few times. The conserved closing phenylalanine or tryptophan is absent in this CDR3, likely reflecting a read error. The DNA is omitted, as the CDR3 cannot be located on it reliably, and the CDR3 follows TCRdb's listing. V gene TRBV6-2 or TRBV6-3 combines with J gene TRBJ2-5; TRBD1, as called in the table, went unchecked against the DNA. Termini included, the CDR3 measures 16 amino acids. Germline V gene data show CDR1 as MNHEY and CDR2 as SVGEGT. CDR3 residues: CASSYSMGPGGYTFGS.

V and J are TRBV6-2 or TRBV6-3 and TRBJ2-3; TRBD2 agrees at 9 bases. Germline CDR1 MNHEY, CDR2 SVGEGT. With V trimmed by 1 base and J by 2 bases, 7 bases remained unmatched. This CDR3 is 17 amino acids long. CDR3 protein: CASSYLASGEFTDTQYF. For the CDR3, the DNA is TGTGCCAGCAGTTACTTGGCTAGCGGGGAATTCACAGATACGCAGTATTTT.

This chain connects TRBV7-9 to TRBJ1-2, with 7 nucleotides matching TRBD1. Germline-derived CDR1 and CDR2 are SEHNR and FQNEAQ (reference sequence). This CDR3 comprises 12 residues. Germline trimming cut 4 bases from V and 8 bases from J; bases unmatched to any gene: 4. The DNA of the CDR3 is TGTGCCAGCAGCTCAAACAGGGGAGGCTACACCTTC. This sequence encodes CASSSNRGGYTF.

This clonotype was counted only a few times. The chain joins TRBV19 to TRBJ2-5; 9 nucleotides agree with TRBD1. With 3 bases clipped from V and 5 bases from J, the junction kept 1 base outside the gene matches. Germline assignment: CDR1 LNHDA and CDR2 SQIVND (reference sequence). CDR3 length: 13 residues. The CDR3 bases are TGTGCCAGTAGTATGACAGGGGGGGAGACCCAGTACTTC. This translates into CASSMTGGETQYF.

This sequence joins TRBV12-3 or TRBV12-4 and TRBJ2-1; D is perhaps TRBD2 (6 bases). The assigned J gene may be wrong: the sequence end matches TRBJ2-5 better. The CDR3 sequence is 13 residues long. The CDR3 DNA sequence: TGTGCCAGCAACGGAGGGGTCTTAGAGACCCAGTACTTC. As protein: CASNGGVLETQYF.

The CDR3 reads CASSPTGGVYGYTF. The CDR3 region has the DNA TGTGCCAGCAGCCCTACAGGGGGCGTCTATGGCTACACCTTC. This chain uses TRBV7-9 with TRBJ2-5, with TRBD1 matching over 9 bases. The DNA end is a closer match to TRBJ1-2, so the J assignment may be wrong. This CDR3 is 14 amino acids long. Germline V gene data show CDR1 as SEHNR and CDR2 as FQNEAQ (reference sequence).

In its sample, this clonotype was seen a few times. The rearrangement links TRBV6-1 to TRBJ2-1, with D perhaps matching TRBD2 (6 bases). The CDR3 contains 13 residues. CDR1 MNHNS and CDR2 SASEGT come from the germline V gene. The V end lost 1 base, the J end lost 8 bases, and 9 bases lay between the germline ends. CDR3 coding DNA: TGTGCCAGCAGTGAAGGACCGGGAGATGAGCAGTTCTTC. Translation: CASSEGPGDEQFF.

This clonotype was seen only once. CDR3 nucleotides: TGCGCCAGCAGCTTGGTACAGGTCAGCTCTGGGGCCAACGTCCTGACTTTC. Encoded protein: CASSLVQVSSGANVLTF. This rearrangement joins TRBV5-1 to TRBJ2-6; the D gene is possibly TRBD1 (5 bases). Per germline, CDR1 SGHRS and CDR2 YFSETQ. This CDR3 contains 17 residues. The V and J ends lost 0 bases and 0 bases respectively, with 10 bases between them.

This clonotype occurred a few times. The chain combines TRBV7-3 with TRBJ2-5; 7 bases match TRBD1. Germline V CDR1 and CDR2: SGHTA, FQGTGA. The CDR3 covers 14 residues. V lost 6 bases to trimming and J lost 5 bases; unmatched junction nucleotides: 9. This CDR3 reads CASSQGGLGETQYF. The CDR3 nucleotides are TGTGCCAGCAGTCAAGGGGGCCTGGGGGAGACCCAGTACTTC.

This clonotype was counted ten times or more. The V gene is TRBV12-3 or TRBV12-4, the J gene TRBJ2-1; 10 nucleotides line up with TRBD2. CDR3 length: 14 residues. V shed 6 bases and J 5 bases; nucleotides not matched to a gene: 4. The CDR3 loop is CASRESGRDNEQFF. The CDR3 DNA follows: TGTGCCAGCAGAGAGAGCGGGAGGGACAATGAGCAGTTCTTC.

The chain carries TRBV19 and TRBJ1-6, with 8 positions matching TRBD1. Germline V CDR1 and CDR2: LNHDA, SQIVND (reference sequence). Unmatched junction bases numbered 5, after V lost 7 bases and J lost 6 bases. The CDR3 extends over 14 amino acids. The CDR3 reads CASKMTGVNSPLHF. Written as DNA, the CDR3 is TGTGCCAGTAAGATGACAGGGGTTAATTCACCCCTCCACTTT.

In regard to this clonotype: The CDR3 carries no conserved terminal phenylalanine or tryptophan, so it likely arises from a read error. The DNA is omitted, as the CDR3 cannot be located on it reliably, and the CDR3 follows TCRdb's listing. The genes are TRBV7-9 and TRBJ2-5. The CDR3 spans 17 residues, counting both ends. The V gene's germline CDR1 is SEHNR and CDR2 FQNEAQ (reference sequence). The CDR3 loop is CASSLNQLEPYEQYFGS.

This rearrangement joins TRBV7-2 to TRBJ2-1, with 11 bases identical to TRBD2. This CDR3 region has 15 residues. Germline V gene data show CDR1 as SGHTA and CDR2 as FQGNSA. Losses at the gene ends were 4 bases for V and 8 bases for J; bases not matched to a gene: 7. The chain's CDR3 is CASSYTSGSVYEQFF. The CDR3 region has the DNA TGTGCCAGCAGCTACACTAGCGGGAGTGTCTATGAGCAGTTCTTC.

This clonotype was seen only a few times. A much larger clone lies a single base off, so this may be a read error. The J gene is TRBJ2-3, the V gene TRBV12-5; 9 nucleotides match TRBD1. The end of the DNA aligns better with TRBJ2-7, so the J call may be wrong. The CDR3 contains 15 residues. CDR1 and CDR2 (germline): LGHNT, FRNRAP. The CDR3 sequence is CASGTTGQGRNEQYF. In nucleotides, the CDR3 is TGTGCTAGTGGTACGACGGGACAGGGACGTAATGAGCAGTACTTC.

The chain employs TRBV6-1 and TRBJ2-3; 11 bases map to TRBD2. The last part of the DNA fits TRBJ2-1 better; the J call may be wrong. In germline, CDR1 is MNHNS, CDR2 SASEGT. This CDR3 is 16 amino acids long. CDR3 loop: CASSARLAGNYNEQFF. The CDR3 DNA follows: TGTGCCAGCAGTGCCAGACTAGCGGGGAACTACAATGAGCAGTTCTTC.

This clonotype occurred many times. The chain is built from TRBV5-4 and TRBJ2-1, with D hard to call. The V gene's germline CDR1 is SGHNT and CDR2 YYREEE (reference sequence). This CDR3 is 15 amino acids long. V lost 0 bases and J 5 bases, leaving 12 bases between the germline ends. The DNA for the CDR3 is TGTGCCAGCAGCTTGGGTACGAACCTCAACAATGAGCAGTTCTTC. Translating gives CASSLGTNLNNEQFF.

This clonotype was detected only a few times. This chain joins TRBV7-2 and TRBJ2-5; D unclear. This CDR3 is 16 amino acids long. Germline CDR1 and CDR2: SGHTA and FQGNSA. V lost 1 base and J lost 11, with 23 bases in between. The CDR3: CASSLDASFTYNEQYF. The CDR3 nucleotides are TGTGCCAGCAGCTTAGACGCATCGTTTACCTACAATGAGCAGTACTTC.

This clonotype was observed at least ten times. The rearrangement links TRBV14 to TRBJ2-3; D gene ambiguous. This CDR3 spans 11 amino acids. V was cut by 3 bases and J by 4 bases, with 2 bases left in between. The V gene's germline CDR1 is SGHDN and CDR2 FVKESK. CDR3 nucleotide sequence: TGTGCCAGCAGCCACCCAGATACGCAGTATTTT. Protein product: CASSHPDTQYF.

At least ten counts were recorded for this clonotype. Since a much larger clone is just one base distant, this may be a read error. J is TRBJ2-1 and V is TRBV7-9, with 7 bases that match TRBD1. CDR1 is SEHNR, CDR2 FQNEAQ, per germline (reference sequence). V lost 4 bases and J lost 10; bases outside the gene matches: 7. The CDR3 contains 13 residues. CDR3 protein: CASSWTGPYEQFF. DNA of the CDR3: TGTGCCAGCAGCTGGACAGGTCCCTACGAGCAGTTCTTC. Full variable domain (missing parts from reference TRBV7-9 and TRBJ2-1): DTGVSQNPRHKITKRGQNVTFRCDPISEHNRLYWYRQTLGQGPEFLTYFQNEAQLEKSRLLSDRFSAERPKGSFSTLEIQRTEQGDSAMYLCASSWTGPYEQFFGPGTRLTVL.

The chain recombines TRBV28 with TRBJ2-3; D may correspond to TRBD1 or TRBD2 (5 bases each). TRBJ2-5 matches the DNA end more closely, so the J call is doubtful. Germline V lookup: CDR1 MDHEN, CDR2 SYDVKM. The CDR3 has 17 residues. The CDR3, as DNA: TGTGCCAGCAGTTTTCGGATGGTGGGGGACGGACAAGAGACCCAGTACTTC. It codes for CASSFRMVGDGQETQYF.